The subject of this entry is one T cell receptor (beta chain). Profiled with immunoSEQ multiplex PCR; TCRdb holds only in-frame clones, not every one. This sample has around 70,000 clones, with around 80% found just once. The sample is drawn from a study of OX40 agonist ivuxolimab in advanced cancers. The TCR sequence derives from an adult with an advanced solid tumor such as melanoma, head and neck, liver or kidney cancer. Sequenced here: CD4+ or CD8+ T cells sorted from blood, sampled in a trial of the OX40 agonist ivuxolimab.

CDR3 bases: TGTGCCAGCAGCCAATCCCGACTAGCCAGCTATGAGCAGTTCTTC. Translation: CASSQSRLASYEQFF. The chain has TRBV7-2 and TRBJ2-1; 7 bases map to TRBD2. This CDR3 contains 15 residues. From germline, CDR1 is SGHTA and CDR2 FQGNSA. Germline trimming cut 5 bases from V and 8 bases from J; bases unmatched to any gene: 12.